What follows are 25 T cell receptor beta chains derived from one specimen sequenced in a study of blood T cell repertoires in COVID-19. The assay was immunoSEQ multiplex PCR, and TCRdb's table has in-frame clones only and misses some. The sample includes about 150,000 clones, more than 75% seen only once; the top ten take around 0.6%. Sequenced sample: peripheral blood. These TCRs come from a man in his 60s with COVID-19, enrolled during active disease.

This sequence joins TRBV4-2 and TRBJ1-6, with D unresolved. This CDR3 comprises 15 residues. V lost 0 bases and J lost 10, with 13 bases in between. Germline V gives CDR1 LGHNA, CDR2 YNFKEQ. The CDR3 spells CASSQELTGSSPLHF. The CDR3 DNA follows: TGTGCCAGCAGCCAAGAGCTGACGGGTTCCTCACCCCTCCACTTT.

The rearrangement uses TRBV6-2 or TRBV6-3 and TRBJ2-2; 8 bases fit TRBD1. The V gene end was trimmed by 6 bases and the J gene end by 2 bases; junction bases not matched to a gene: 5. The CDR3 runs to 15 residues. Germline loops: CDR1 MNHEY, CDR2 SVGEGT. The CDR3 protein is CASSRTGRNTGELFF. In DNA, the CDR3 is TGTGCCAGCAGCAGGACAGGGAGAAACACCGGGGAGCTGTTTTTT.

The CDR3 loop reads CASSLEMGAIDGYTF. The CDR3 nucleotides read TGTGCCAGCAGCTTAGAAATGGGGGCTATTGATGGCTACACCTTC. The genes are TRBV11-2 and TRBJ1-2; maybe TRBD1 (6 bases). Trimming shortened V by 0 bases and J by 6 bases, and 14 bases separated the two germline ends. Germline V gene sequence: CDR1 SGHAT, CDR2 FQNNGV. The CDR3 length is 15 residues.

This chain connects TRBV5-8 to TRBJ1-1; D might be TRBD1 (5 bases). This CDR3 contains 15 residues. CDR1 is SGHTS, CDR2 YDEGEE, per germline. The ends were cut back, 2 bases at V and 0 bases at J, with 11 bases in the middle. The chain's CDR3 is CASSFQGGMNTEAFF. The DNA of the CDR3 is TGTGCCAGCAGCTTCCAGGGTGGAATGAACACTGAAGCTTTCTTT.

The chain links TRBV28 to TRBJ1-2; no clear D. In germline, CDR1 is MDHEN, CDR2 SYDVKM. This CDR3 comprises 12 residues. V shed 1 base and J shed 7 bases, with 7 bases lying between them. The CDR3 here is CASSLSATGYTF. The CDR3 DNA reads as TGTGCCAGCAGTTTATCAGCGACTGGCTACACCTTC.

The V and J genes are TRBV10-3 and TRBJ2-5; the D gene is possibly TRBD1 (5 bases). The V end lost 0 bases, the J end lost 0 bases, and 8 bases lay between the germline ends. The CDR3 spans 15 residues. Germline V lookup: CDR1 ENHRY, CDR2 SYGVKD. The CDR3 spells CAISESQGNQETQYF. For the CDR3, the DNA is TGTGCCATCAGTGAGTCCCAGGGAAACCAAGAGACCCAGTACTTC.

This sequence joins TRBV24-1 and TRBJ2-2; D remains ambiguous. The CDR3 runs to 12 residues. Deletions cut 5 bases from V and 8 bases from J, with 8 bases between. Per germline, CDR1 KGHDR and CDR2 SFDVKD. The CDR3 region is CATSAQRGELFF. The CDR3, as DNA: TGTGCCACCAGTGCCCAACGGGGGGAGCTGTTTTTT.

The CDR3 is CASSSPDRANYGYTF. The CDR3 bases are TGTGCCAGCAGCTCCCCGGACAGGGCTAACTATGGCTACACCTTC. This chain connects TRBV5-4 to TRBJ1-2; 8 positions match TRBD1. Germline-derived CDR1 and CDR2 are SGHNT and YYREEE (reference sequence). V lost 3 bases to trimming and J lost 0 bases; unmatched junction nucleotides: 4. The CDR3 is 15 residues long.

The chain links TRBV5-1 to TRBJ1-4; tentative D call: TRBD1 (6 bases). There are 16 residues in the CDR3. Trimming pared 4 bases from V and 0 bases from J, leaving 13 bases between. Germline CDR1 is SGHRS and CDR2 is YFSETQ. The CDR3 spells CASSPGHLATNEKLFF. In nucleotides, the CDR3 is TGCGCCAGCAGCCCGGGACACCTTGCAACTAATGAAAAACTGTTTTTT.

The rearrangement joins TRBV7-9 to TRBJ1-2, with D possibly TRBD1 on 6 matching bases. The CDR3 covers 14 residues. The germline V and J ends were trimmed by 5 bases and 4 bases, with 14 bases remaining between them. CDR1 and CDR2 from the germline V gene are SEHNR and FQNEAQ (reference sequence). CDR3 in DNA: TGTGCCAGCAGCGTGACAGGATTTAGCTATGGCTACACCTTC. Translated, it gives CASSVTGFSYGYTF.

The J gene is TRBJ1-1, the V gene TRBV29-1, with TRBD1 as a possible D gene (5 bases). The germline V and J ends were trimmed by 6 bases and 0 bases, with 14 bases remaining between them. Germline CDR1 reads SQVTM; CDR2 reads ANQGSEA. This CDR3 has 14 amino acids. This chain's CDR3 is CSVYRGGVNTEAFF. CDR3 DNA sequence: TGCAGCGTCTATAGGGGCGGGGTGAACACTGAAGCTTTCTTT.

The chain links TRBV14 to TRBJ1-4; D is unclear. The CDR3 extends over 14 amino acids. Trimming stripped 3 bases from V and 8 bases from J, with 13 bases between. Per germline, CDR1 SGHDN and CDR2 FVKESK. The CDR3 DNA is TGTGCCAGCAGCCAGGGTGCAGTGAGGGAAAAACTGTTTTTT. This gives the protein CASSQGAVREKLFF.

This clone was recorded once. V gene TRBV6-6 combines with J gene TRBJ2-3; 7 nucleotides line up with TRBD1. J lost 2 bases, V lost 5 bases, and 7 bases had no gene match. The CDR3 is 15 residues long. Germline V gene sequence: CDR1 MNHNY, CDR2 SVGAGI (reference sequence). CDR3 sequence: CASSPRDSSTDTQYF. For the CDR3, the DNA is TGTGCCAGCAGTCCCAGGGACAGCTCCACAGATACGCAGTATTTT.

In its sample, this clone was seen many times. This chain uses TRBV5-5 with TRBJ1-5, with D tentatively TRBD1 (5 bases). From germline, CDR1 is SGHKS and CDR2 YYEKEE (reference sequence). The ends were cut back, 3 bases at V and 3 bases at J, with 13 bases in the middle. The CDR3 extends over 15 amino acids. In DNA form, the CDR3 reads TGTGCCAGCAGCTCCGACGACAGCCTCAATCAGCCCCAGCATTTT. This translates into CASSSDDSLNQPQHF.

DNA of the CDR3: TGTGCCAGCAGCCCTTCAGGGCGCTCCTACGAGCAGTACTTC. Its translation: CASSPSGRSYEQYF. V and J are TRBV5-5 and TRBJ2-7; a possible D gene is TRBD1 (5 bases). The CDR3 runs to 14 residues. The germline gives CDR1 SGHKS, CDR2 YYEKEE (reference sequence). Between the trimmed V and J ends, which lost 4 bases and 0 bases, there was a span of 11 bases. Supplemented by reference TRBV5-5 and TRBJ2-7, the full variable domain reads DAGVTQSPTHLIKTRGQQVTLRCSPISGHKSVSWYQQVLGQGPQFIFQYYEKEERGRGNFPDRFSARQFPNYSSELNVNALLLGDSALYLCASSPSGRSYEQYFGPGTRLTVT.

In nucleotides, the CDR3 is TGTGCCAGCAGCTTAATGGCCGGGACAGATTTCGGCAATCAGCCCCAGCATTTT. This sequence encodes CASSLMAGTDFGNQPQHF. V usage is TRBV5-8 and J usage is TRBJ1-5; TRBD1 agrees at 7 bases. This CDR3 has 18 residues. Trimming removed 2 bases from V and 2 bases from J; junction bases left unmatched: 13. Germline lookup yields CDR1 SGHTS and CDR2 YDEGEE.

The V gene is TRBV28, the J gene TRBJ1-1; TRBD1 might be the D (6 bases). The CDR3 totals 17 residues. From germline, CDR1 is MDHEN and CDR2 SYDVKM. V gave up 3 bases and J gave up 1 base, with 18 bases separating them. The CDR3, as DNA: TGTGCCAGCAGTTTCTATGCTCCACAGGGTCAGAACACTGAAGCTTTCTTT. It yields the protein CASSFYAPQGQNTEAFF.

This clone has just one count. V is TRBV6-5 and J is TRBJ1-2, with no clear D. V was trimmed by 6 bases and J by 5 bases, leaving 10 bases between them. The V gene's germline CDR1 is MNHEY and CDR2 SVGAGI. The CDR3 is 12 residues long. The CDR3 spells CASRRVGYGYTF. The CDR3 DNA is TGTGCCAGCAGGAGGGTTGGGTATGGCTACACCTTC.

This clone was observed once. The genes are TRBV12-3 or TRBV12-4 and TRBJ1-2, with unresolved D. Between the trimmed V and J ends, which lost 6 bases and 4 bases, there was a span of 12 bases. The CDR3 has 13 amino acids. CDR3 protein: CASSRTSRYGYTF. CDR3 sequence (DNA): TGTGCCAGCAGCCGGACTTCCCGCTATGGCTACACCTTC.

CDR3 in amino acids: CSVGQGDVGYTF. The DNA of the CDR3 is TGCAGCGTCGGACAGGGGGATGTTGGCTACACCTTC. The chain carries TRBV29-1 and TRBJ1-2; TRBD1 matches at 10 bases. The CDR3 length is 12 residues. Trimming at V came to 6 bases and at J to 7 bases, leaving 5 bases not matched to a gene. Germline V lookup: CDR1 SQVTM, CDR2 ANQGSEA. The full variable domain, rest sourced from reference TRBV29-1 and TRBJ1-2, is SAVISQKPSRDICQRGTSLTIQCQVDSQVTMMFWYRQQPGQSLTLIATANQGSEATYESGFVIDKFPISRPNLTFSTLTVSNMSPEDSSIYLCSVGQGDVGYTFGSGTRLTVV.

The CDR3, as DNA: TGTGCCAGCAGTGACAGTTTAAAGCCCCAGCATTTT. Translated: CASSDSLKPQHF. The rearrangement joins TRBV2 to TRBJ1-5, with no clear D. Trimming stripped 3 bases from V and 8 bases from J, with 8 bases between. CDR3 length: 12 amino acids. Germline V gene data show CDR1 as SNHLY and CDR2 as FYNNEI.

This clone was detected only a few times. The J gene is TRBJ1-5, the V gene TRBV28, with TRBD1 identical over 8 bases. Germline V gives CDR1 MDHEN, CDR2 SYDVKM. The CDR3 is made up of 17 amino acids. The V segment lost 5 bases and the J segment 0 bases; nucleotides outside the gene matches: 9. The CDR3 is CASSNSDRGNSNQPQHF. DNA for the CDR3: TGTGCCAGCAGTAATTCCGACAGGGGAAATAGCAATCAGCCCCAGCATTTT.

This clone has a handful of counts. For the CDR3, the DNA is TGTGCCAGCTCACCACCGGCCAAGTCCTACGAGCAGTACTTC. This gives the protein CASSPPAKSYEQYF. J is TRBJ2-7 and V is TRBV18; D is uncertain. The CDR3 consists of 14 residues. V shed 0 bases and J shed 1 base, with 7 bases lying between them. Germline V gene lookup returns CDR1 KGHSH and CDR2 LQKENI.

The chain recombines TRBV6-1 with TRBJ1-1, with a tentative D call TRBD1 (6 bases). V shed 0 bases and J shed 11 bases, with 25 bases lying between them. Germline values: CDR1 MNHNS, CDR2 SASEGT. This CDR3 has 17 amino acids. DNA of the CDR3: TGTGCCAGCAGTGAAGCCTTCAGGGGTTCGGGCAGGGAAACGGCTTTCTTT. Its protein product is CASSEAFRGSGRETAFF.

The chain joins TRBV9 to TRBJ1-5; D not resolved. The CDR3 sequence is 15 residues long. Trimming cost V 7 bases and J 5 bases, with 19 bases left between them. Per the germline V gene, CDR1 is SGDLS and CDR2 is YYNGEE. For the CDR3, the DNA is TGTGCCAGCCCCGGCTTGGTGGGCGGGGATCAGCCCCAGCATTTT. This gives the protein CASPGLVGGDQPQHF.